Below, one T cell receptor beta chain is given with its context. Antigen: not known. This entry belongs to a study of cytotoxic CD8 clonotypes in ibrutinib-treated CLL. Study-level background: The patient breakdown showed ten to eleven relapsed/refractory and around 16 treatment-naive cases, with some 18 IGHV unmutated. Recorded responses included approximately 25 partial and 2 complete; following median approximately 5.5 years, approximately 15 stayed remitted and roughly 12 progressed. Study-wide results and caveats: Contraction or stability on treatment was seen for public clonotypes, which were uncommon. Clonality rose at ibrutinib response and fell back toward baseline at progression.

Using immunoSEQ multiplex PCR, the repertoire was profiled, and TCRdb retains in-frame clones only, with some absent. The repertoire holds about 140,000 clones, around 82% seen once, with 6% to 9.5% in the top ten. Losses at the gene ends were 5 bases for V and 3 bases for J; bases not matched to a gene: 7. This CDR3 spans 15 amino acids. Germline CDR1 and CDR2: LNHDA and SQIVND (reference sequence). V usage is TRBV19 and J usage is TRBJ1-2; 9 positions match TRBD1. This receptor was taken from a human donor with chronic lymphocytic leukemia. Sequenced here: PBMCs, sampled after 36 months of ibrutinib treatment. CDR3 bases: TGTGCCAGTAGTGAGGACAGGGGATCCTACTATGGCTACACCTTC. The encoded protein is CASSEDRGSYYGYTF.